What follows is one T cell receptor beta chain and its context. Its antigen remains undetermined. No much larger clonotype is one base removed from it; base qualities were not supplied. The junction carries 7 bases between V and J, which are trimmed by 0 bases and 5 bases respectively. The CDR3, cysteine through phenylalanine, is 12 amino acids long. Solely the CDR3 DNA is kept, with 36 bases framed from the first base. Sequences SQVTM (CDR1) and ANQGSEA (CDR2) are obtained from the germline V gene. The data were taken from a study of response to subunit inactivated influenza vaccine (dated by TCRdb to between 2018 and 2020). Looking at the study overall: To follow how T cells responded to a trivalent subunit inactivated influenza vaccine, the researchers relied on deep quantitative profiling of the T cell receptor repertoire. Summary of the overall study and its limitations: The authors proposed that each seasonal influenza vaccination may bring in only a limited number of new T cells.

Library preparation employed RT-PCR. Instrument used: Illumina HiSeq 2500. TCRdb ran its own pipeline on the public reads, namely fastp trimming at Q25 and MiXCR clone calling, and kept in-frame beta chains. Every distinct CDR3 protein forms one entry, paired with its most common genes and DNA. The sample profile shows hundreds of thousands of distinct CDR3 sequences; less than 15% of them were found once. 7.5% to 9% of the sample is in the top ten clones. This sequence originates from a man between 45 and 60 years old who received an inactivated influenza vaccine. Donor details come from another sample of the same person, matched by shared clones. Here the sequenced sample was PBMCs from blood, taken approximately 15 days before vaccination. In this chain, TRBV29-1 is recombined with TRBJ2-5; the D gene assignment is ambiguous. The nucleotide sequence is given as TGCAGCGTTGAAGATCTAACGGAGACCCAGTACTTC. Its product reads: CSVEDLTETQYF.